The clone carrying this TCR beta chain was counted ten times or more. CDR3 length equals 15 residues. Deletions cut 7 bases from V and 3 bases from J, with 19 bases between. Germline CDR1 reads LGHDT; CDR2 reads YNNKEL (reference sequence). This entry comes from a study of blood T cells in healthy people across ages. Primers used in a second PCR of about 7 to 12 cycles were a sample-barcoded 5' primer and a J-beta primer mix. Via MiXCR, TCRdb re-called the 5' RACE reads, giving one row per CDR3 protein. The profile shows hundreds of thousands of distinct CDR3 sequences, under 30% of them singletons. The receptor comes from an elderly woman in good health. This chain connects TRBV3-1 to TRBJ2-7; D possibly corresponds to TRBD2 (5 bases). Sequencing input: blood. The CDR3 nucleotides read TGTGCCAGCACCGCTGCGGTAGGAGCGGTCTACGAGCAGTACTTC. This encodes CASTAAVGAVYEQYF.